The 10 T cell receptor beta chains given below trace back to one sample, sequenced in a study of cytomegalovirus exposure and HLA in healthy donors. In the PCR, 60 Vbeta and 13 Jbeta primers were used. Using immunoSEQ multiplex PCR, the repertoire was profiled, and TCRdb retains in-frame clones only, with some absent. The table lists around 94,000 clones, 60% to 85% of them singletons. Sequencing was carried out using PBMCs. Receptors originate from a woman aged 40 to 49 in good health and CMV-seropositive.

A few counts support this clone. The CDR3 spells CAISDRVEETQYF. DNA of the CDR3: TGTGCCATCAGTGACAGGGTGGAAGAGACCCAGTACTTC. The chain is built from TRBV10-3 and TRBJ2-5, with D tentatively TRBD1 (5 bases). V lost 3 bases to trimming and J lost 3 bases, with 8 bases between them. The CDR3 has 13 amino acids. Germline CDR1 is ENHRY and CDR2 is SYGVKD.

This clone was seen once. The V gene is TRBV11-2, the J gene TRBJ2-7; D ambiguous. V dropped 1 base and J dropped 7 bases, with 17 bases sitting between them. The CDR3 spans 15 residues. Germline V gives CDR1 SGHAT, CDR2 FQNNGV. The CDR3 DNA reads TGTGCCAGCAGCTTAGGACTCCCCGGTGGAGAGGAGCAGTACTTC. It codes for CASSLGLPGGEEQYF.

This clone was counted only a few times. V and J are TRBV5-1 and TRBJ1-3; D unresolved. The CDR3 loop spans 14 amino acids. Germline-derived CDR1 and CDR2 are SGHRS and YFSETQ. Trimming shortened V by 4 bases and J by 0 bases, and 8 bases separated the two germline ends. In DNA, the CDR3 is TGCGCCAGCAGCCCCACGAGCTCTGGAAACACCATATATTTT. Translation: CASSPTSSGNTIYF.

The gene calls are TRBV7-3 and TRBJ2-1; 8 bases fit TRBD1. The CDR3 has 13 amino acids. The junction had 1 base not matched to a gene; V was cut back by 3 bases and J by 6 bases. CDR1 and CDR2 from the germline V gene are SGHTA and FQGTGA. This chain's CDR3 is CASSFGQGNEQFF. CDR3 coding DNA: TGTGCCAGCAGCTTTGGACAGGGCAATGAGCAGTTCTTC.

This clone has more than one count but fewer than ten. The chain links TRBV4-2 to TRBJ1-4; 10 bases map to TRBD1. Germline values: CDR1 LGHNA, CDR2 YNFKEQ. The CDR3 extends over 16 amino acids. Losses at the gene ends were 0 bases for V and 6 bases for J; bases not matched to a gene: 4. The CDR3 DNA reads TGTGCCAGCAGCCAAGAGACAGGGGGCTTTTATGAAAAACTGTTTTTT. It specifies CASSQETGGFYEKLFF.

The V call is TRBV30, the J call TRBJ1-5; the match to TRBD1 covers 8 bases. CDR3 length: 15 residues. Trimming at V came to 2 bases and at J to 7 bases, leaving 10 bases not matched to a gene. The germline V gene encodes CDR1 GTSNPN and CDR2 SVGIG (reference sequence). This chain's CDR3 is CAWSTTGGLSQPQHF. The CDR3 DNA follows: TGTGCCTGGAGTACCACAGGGGGGTTAAGCCAGCCCCAGCATTTT.

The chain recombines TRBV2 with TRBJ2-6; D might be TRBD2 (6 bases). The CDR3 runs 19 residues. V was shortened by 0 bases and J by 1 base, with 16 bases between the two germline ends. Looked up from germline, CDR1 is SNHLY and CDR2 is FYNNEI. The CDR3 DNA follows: TGTGCCAGCAGTGAAGCAGGGTTGGGACTTACATCTGGGGCCAACGTCCTGACTTTC. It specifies CASSEAGLGLTSGANVLTF.

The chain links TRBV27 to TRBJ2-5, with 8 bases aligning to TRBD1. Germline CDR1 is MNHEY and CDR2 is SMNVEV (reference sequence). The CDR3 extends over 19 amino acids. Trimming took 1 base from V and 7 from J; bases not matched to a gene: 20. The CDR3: CASSLYPGGRQGRTGTQYF. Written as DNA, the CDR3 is TGTGCCAGCAGTTTATACCCCGGGGGCCGACAGGGGCGGACGGGGACCCAGTACTTC.

CDR3 coding DNA: TGTGCCACCAGCAGCCCCAGGGTTAACGAGCAGTACTTC. Its translation: CATSSPRVNEQYF. The rearrangement links TRBV15 to TRBJ2-5; D is perhaps TRBD1 (5 bases). The J call could be wrong; TRBJ2-7 is a better fit for the DNA end. The CDR3 loop spans 13 amino acids. Germline values: CDR1 LNHNV, CDR2 YYDKDF (reference sequence).

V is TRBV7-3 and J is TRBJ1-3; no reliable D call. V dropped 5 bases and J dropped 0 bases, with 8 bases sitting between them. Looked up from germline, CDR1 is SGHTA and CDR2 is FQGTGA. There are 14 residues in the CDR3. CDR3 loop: CASSQDPSGNTIYF. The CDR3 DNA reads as TGTGCCAGCAGCCAGGATCCCTCTGGAAACACCATATATTTT.